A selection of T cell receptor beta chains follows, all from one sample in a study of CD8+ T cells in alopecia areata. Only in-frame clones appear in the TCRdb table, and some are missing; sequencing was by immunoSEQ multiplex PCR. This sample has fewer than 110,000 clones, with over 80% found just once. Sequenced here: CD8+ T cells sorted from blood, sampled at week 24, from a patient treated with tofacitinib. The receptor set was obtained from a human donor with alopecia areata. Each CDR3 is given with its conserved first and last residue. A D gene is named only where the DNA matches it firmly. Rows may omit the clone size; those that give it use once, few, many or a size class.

CDR3nt: TGTGCCAGCAGCAAGGAAGGGATAGAGCAGTACTTC; CDR3aa: CASSKEGIEQYF; v_gene: TRBV7-9; abundance: few; d_gene: NA; j_gene: TRBJ2-7
CDR3nt: TGTGCCTGGAGTGAATCCTACGGCAATCAGCCCCAGCATTTT; CDR3aa: CAWSESYGNQPQHF; v_gene: TRBV30; abundance: once; d_gene: NA; j_gene: TRBJ1-5
CDR3nt: TGTGCCAGCAGTTCCGCCCTTTCGGGAGCTAACGACGAGCAGTACTTC; CDR3aa: CASSSALSGANDEQYF; v_gene: TRBV28; abundance: once; d_gene: NA; j_gene: TRBJ2-7
CDR3nt: TGTGCCAGTACCCCCGGACAGGGATACAACTATGGCTACACCTTC; CDR3aa: CASTPGQGYNYGYTF; v_gene: TRBV19; abundance: once; d_gene: TRBD1; j_gene: TRBJ1-2
CDR3nt: TGCAGCGTCGACGACAACCTGAACACTGAAGCTTTCTTT; CDR3aa: CSVDDNLNTEAFF; v_gene: TRBV29-1; abundance: NA; d_gene: NA; j_gene: TRBJ1-1
CDR3nt: TGCGCCAGCAGCCAAGGGCAGGACGGACTATTCACCCTCCACTTT; CDR3aa: CASSQGQDGLFTLHF; v_gene: TRBV4-1; abundance: once; d_gene: NA; j_gene: TRBJ1-6
CDR3nt: TGTGCCAGCAGTGAATATAATCGTGGGACAGGGGGCATCTATGGCTACACCTTC; CDR3aa: CASSEYNRGTGGIYGYTF; v_gene: TRBV25-1; abundance: NA; d_gene: TRBD1; j_gene: TRBJ1-2
CDR3nt: TGTGCCAGCAGCTCTAGGAGGGAAGAGGTCTACGAGCAGTACTTC; CDR3aa: CASSSRREEVYEQYF; v_gene: TRBV5-6; abundance: NA; d_gene: NA; j_gene: TRBJ2-7
CDR3nt: TGTGCCAGCAGAGACGGATGGTTAGGCTACACCTTC; CDR3aa: CASRDGWLGYTF; v_gene: TRBV6-1; abundance: NA; d_gene: NA; j_gene: TRBJ1-2
CDR3nt: TGTGCCAGCAGCGGCCCGGGACAGAGCTCCTACAATGAGCAGTTCTTC; CDR3aa: CASSGPGQSSYNEQFF; v_gene: TRBV7-9; abundance: NA; d_gene: TRBD1; j_gene: TRBJ2-1
CDR3nt: TGCGCCAGCAGTCCGACTAGCGGGGACTCCTACGAGCAGTACTTC; CDR3aa: CASSPTSGDSYEQYF; v_gene: TRBV4-1; abundance: NA; d_gene: TRBD2; j_gene: TRBJ2-7
CDR3nt: TGTGCCAGCAGCTTAGAAGGCCAGGGGGTTACCACAGATACGCAGTATTTT; CDR3aa: CASSLEGQGVTTDTQYF; v_gene: TRBV11-3; abundance: NA; d_gene: TRBD1; j_gene: TRBJ2-3
CDR3nt: TGTGCCAGCAGTTTTGGCGGGGGCGCCTACGAGCAGTACTTC; CDR3aa: CASSFGGGAYEQYF; v_gene: TRBV6-6; abundance: NA; d_gene: NA; j_gene: TRBJ2-7
CDR3nt: TGTGCCAGCAGCCCACCCGGGAGTCCGGTCTATGGCTACACCTTC; CDR3aa: CASSPPGSPVYGYTF; v_gene: TRBV4-2; abundance: once; d_gene: NA; j_gene: TRBJ1-2
CDR3nt: TGTGCCAGCAGTTTCACGGGCCTACGTTACGAGCAGTACTTC; CDR3aa: CASSFTGLRYEQYF; v_gene: TRBV27; abundance: NA; d_gene: NA; j_gene: TRBJ2-7
CDR3nt: TGTGCCAGCAGCTTAGTTGTTACCGACGAGCAGTACTTC; CDR3aa: CASSLVVTDEQYF; v_gene: TRBV7-8; abundance: NA; d_gene: NA; j_gene: TRBJ2-7
CDR3nt: TGTGCCAGCAGCGCGGGACAGGTTGATGGCTACACCTTC; CDR3aa: CASSAGQVDGYTF; v_gene: TRBV2; abundance: NA; d_gene: TRBD1; j_gene: TRBJ1-2
CDR3nt: TGCGCCAGCAGCCAAGATATTGGGGCCGGGGAGACCCAGTACTTC; CDR3aa: CASSQDIGAGETQYF; v_gene: TRBV4-3; abundance: NA; d_gene: NA; j_gene: TRBJ2-5
CDR3nt: TGCAGCGTTGGGGGTACAGGGAGCGGGACTGAAGCTTTCTTT; CDR3aa: CSVGGTGSGTEAFF; v_gene: TRBV29-1; abundance: NA; d_gene: NA; j_gene: TRBJ1-1
CDR3nt: TGTGCCAGCAGCTTAGGGTGGAGCGACCAAGAGACCCAGTACTTC; CDR3aa: CASSLGWSDQETQYF; v_gene: TRBV7-9; abundance: NA; d_gene: NA; j_gene: TRBJ2-5
CDR3nt: TGTGCCATCAGTGACGGGGGGGGATGGGATCAGCCCCAGCATTTT; CDR3aa: CAISDGGGWDQPQHF; v_gene: TRBV10-3; abundance: NA; d_gene: NA; j_gene: TRBJ1-5
CDR3nt: TGTGCCAGCAGCTTCCTAGCGGGGGACACAGATACGCAGTATTTT; CDR3aa: CASSFLAGDTDTQYF; v_gene: TRBV7-8; abundance: NA; d_gene: TRBD2; j_gene: TRBJ2-3
CDR3nt: TGTGCCAGTAGTATAAGGAACGGCCTAAAAGATACGCAGTATTTT; CDR3aa: CASSIRNGLKDTQYF; v_gene: TRBV19; abundance: once; d_gene: NA; j_gene: TRBJ2-3
CDR3nt: TGTGCCAGCAGCTTAGAGAAGGGGGCAGTTTCCTACGAGCAGTACTTC; CDR3aa: CASSLEKGAVSYEQYF; v_gene: TRBV7-2; abundance: NA; d_gene: TRBD1; j_gene: TRBJ2-7
CDR3nt: TGTGCCAGCAGCCAAGAGGGACTCCTTTTGGCTGAAGCTTTCTTT; CDR3aa: CASSQEGLLLAEAFF; v_gene: TRBV4-2; abundance: once; d_gene: NA; j_gene: TRBJ1-1
CDR3nt: TGTGCCAGTAGTATTTTTTCCACCGGGGAGCTGTTTTTT; CDR3aa: CASSIFSTGELFF; v_gene: TRBV19; abundance: NA; d_gene: NA; j_gene: TRBJ2-2
CDR3nt: TGTGCCAGAAGCTTAGGGCGGGGAGTCAATGAGCAGTTCTTC; CDR3aa: CARSLGRGVNEQFF; v_gene: TRBV5-3; abundance: NA; d_gene: NA; j_gene: TRBJ2-1
CDR3nt: TGCGCCAGCAGCCAAGGTCAGGGGCATTCACCCCTCCACTTT; CDR3aa: CASSQGQGHSPLHF; v_gene: TRBV4-1; abundance: NA; d_gene: NA; j_gene: TRBJ1-6
CDR3nt: TGTGCCAGCAGCCTCCTTCGGGGGAGCGGGGGAACCTACGAGCAGTACTTC; CDR3aa: CASSLLRGSGGTYEQYF; v_gene: TRBV11-2; abundance: NA; d_gene: TRBD2; j_gene: TRBJ2-7
CDR3nt: TGTGCCAGCGCCGCTGACGGGGGATTGGATGGCTACACCTTC; CDR3aa: CASAADGGLDGYTF; v_gene: TRBV2; abundance: NA; d_gene: NA; j_gene: TRBJ1-2
CDR3nt: TGTGCCAGCAGCCAATGGACAGGGAACCAAGAGACCCAGTACTTC; CDR3aa: CASSQWTGNQETQYF; v_gene: TRBV9; abundance: once; d_gene: TRBD1; j_gene: TRBJ2-5
CDR3nt: TGTGCCAGCAGCTTAGCGGGGGGAATCCAAGAGACCCAGTACTTC; CDR3aa: CASSLAGGIQETQYF; v_gene: TRBV11-1; abundance: NA; d_gene: NA; j_gene: TRBJ2-5
CDR3nt: TGCAGCATCTCCCAGGGGGCTGATACGCAGTATTTT; CDR3aa: CSISQGADTQYF; v_gene: TRBV29-1; abundance: NA; d_gene: TRBD1; j_gene: TRBJ2-3
CDR3nt: TGTGCCAGCAGCGAAACAGGGGGCAAGGACAAAAACATTCAGTACTTC; CDR3aa: CASSETGGKDKNIQYF; v_gene: TRBV7-9; abundance: NA; d_gene: TRBD1; j_gene: TRBJ2-4
CDR3nt: TGTGCCAGCAGCCCCCTTACCGGGTCCGCAGACGGGGAGCTGTTTTTT; CDR3aa: CASSPLTGSADGELFF; v_gene: TRBV14; abundance: NA; d_gene: NA; j_gene: TRBJ2-2
CDR3nt: TGTGCCAGTAGTATGTTCGGGGGGAGCGCAGATACGCAGTATTTT; CDR3aa: CASSMFGGSADTQYF; v_gene: TRBV19; abundance: NA; d_gene: TRBD2; j_gene: TRBJ2-3
CDR3nt: TGTGCCAGCAGCTTAGGTAGCCGGGAGCAGTTCTTC; CDR3aa: CASSLGSREQFF; v_gene: TRBV7-9; abundance: NA; d_gene: NA; j_gene: TRBJ2-1
CDR3nt: TGTGCCAGCAGCGTAGATGCAGGGAGAAATCAGCCCCAGCATTTT; CDR3aa: CASSVDAGRNQPQHF; v_gene: TRBV9; abundance: NA; d_gene: NA; j_gene: TRBJ1-5
CDR3nt: TGTGCCAGCAGTTTTCCAGGGGGTTCCCGCAATGAGCAGTTCTTC; CDR3aa: CASSFPGGSRNEQFF; v_gene: TRBV6-5; abundance: NA; d_gene: TRBD1; j_gene: TRBJ2-1
CDR3nt: TGTGCCAGCAGCCCGATAGGAGGGACAGGGGGCGCAGATACGCAGTATTTT; CDR3aa: CASSPIGGTGGADTQYF; v_gene: TRBV7-9; abundance: NA; d_gene: TRBD1; j_gene: TRBJ2-3
CDR3nt: TGCGCCAGCAGCCAAGTAATGGCCGGGGGAGTCTACGAGCAGTACTTC; CDR3aa: CASSQVMAGGVYEQYF; v_gene: TRBV4-1; abundance: NA; d_gene: NA; j_gene: TRBJ2-7
CDR3nt: TGTGCCTGGAGTGTCCGGCAGTACCCCGGGGAGCTGTTTTTT; CDR3aa: CAWSVRQYPGELFF; v_gene: TRBV30; abundance: NA; d_gene: NA; j_gene: TRBJ2-2
CDR3nt: TGTGCCACAGACGCAGGGGGCTACGGGAACACTGAAGCTTTCTTT; CDR3aa: CATDAGGYGNTEAFF; v_gene: TRBV7-9; abundance: once; d_gene: TRBD1; j_gene: TRBJ1-1
CDR3nt: TGTGCCTGGAGTTCCCGGGACAGCTACGAGCAGTACTTC; CDR3aa: CAWSSRDSYEQYF; v_gene: TRBV30; abundance: few; d_gene: TRBD1; j_gene: TRBJ2-7
CDR3nt: TGTGCCAGTAAGGTAGGCTATAGCAATCAGCCCCAGCATTTT; CDR3aa: CASKVGYSNQPQHF; v_gene: TRBV19; abundance: NA; d_gene: NA; j_gene: TRBJ1-5
CDR3nt: TGTGCCAGCAGCACCAGAATGAATAGCAATCAGCCCCAGCATTTT; CDR3aa: CASSTRMNSNQPQHF; v_gene: TRBV13; abundance: once; d_gene: NA; j_gene: TRBJ1-5
CDR3nt: TGTGCCAGCAGTCCGCAGGGCTTCGCTGAAGCTTTCTTT; CDR3aa: CASSPQGFAEAFF; v_gene: TRBV27; abundance: NA; d_gene: NA; j_gene: TRBJ1-1
CDR3nt: TGTGCCAGCAGCTTAGACAGGGTAGCGTCGGTCCGGGTCTACGAGCAGTACTTC; CDR3aa: CASSLDRVASVRVYEQYF; v_gene: TRBV5-6; abundance: NA; d_gene: TRBD1; j_gene: TRBJ2-7
CDR3nt: TGTGCCAGCAGTTTGGTCAGGGAGACAGATACGCAGTATTTT; CDR3aa: CASSLVRETDTQYF; v_gene: TRBV27; abundance: NA; d_gene: NA; j_gene: TRBJ2-3
CDR3nt: TGCGCCAGCAGCCAATCCCCGGGACAGAACACCGGGGAGCTGTTTTTT; CDR3aa: CASSQSPGQNTGELFF; v_gene: TRBV4-3; abundance: NA; d_gene: NA; j_gene: TRBJ2-2
CDR3nt: TGTGCCAGCAGCCCTCGGACAGGGGAAGGGGGCTACGAGCAGTACTTC; CDR3aa: CASSPRTGEGGYEQYF; v_gene: TRBV5-8; abundance: NA; d_gene: TRBD1; j_gene: TRBJ2-7
CDR3nt: TGTGCCAGCAGCGTACCAGGGACCTATGGCTACACCTTC; CDR3aa: CASSVPGTYGYTF; v_gene: TRBV27; abundance: NA; d_gene: NA; j_gene: TRBJ1-2
CDR3nt: TGTGCCAGCAGCCGGGCAGGGAACACTGAAGCTTTCTTT; CDR3aa: CASSRAGNTEAFF; v_gene: TRBV7-3; abundance: NA; d_gene: NA; j_gene: TRBJ1-1
CDR3nt: TGTGCCTCAACAGGAAGGGGGCTCCCCAGATATAATTCACCCCTCCACTTT; CDR3aa: CASTGRGLPRYNSPLHF; v_gene: TRBV30; abundance: once; d_gene: TRBD1; j_gene: TRBJ1-6
CDR3nt: TGTGCCAGCAGTTACTCGACTAGCGGGGCATACGAGCAGTACTTC; CDR3aa: CASSYSTSGAYEQYF; v_gene: TRBV6-5; abundance: NA; d_gene: TRBD2; j_gene: TRBJ2-7